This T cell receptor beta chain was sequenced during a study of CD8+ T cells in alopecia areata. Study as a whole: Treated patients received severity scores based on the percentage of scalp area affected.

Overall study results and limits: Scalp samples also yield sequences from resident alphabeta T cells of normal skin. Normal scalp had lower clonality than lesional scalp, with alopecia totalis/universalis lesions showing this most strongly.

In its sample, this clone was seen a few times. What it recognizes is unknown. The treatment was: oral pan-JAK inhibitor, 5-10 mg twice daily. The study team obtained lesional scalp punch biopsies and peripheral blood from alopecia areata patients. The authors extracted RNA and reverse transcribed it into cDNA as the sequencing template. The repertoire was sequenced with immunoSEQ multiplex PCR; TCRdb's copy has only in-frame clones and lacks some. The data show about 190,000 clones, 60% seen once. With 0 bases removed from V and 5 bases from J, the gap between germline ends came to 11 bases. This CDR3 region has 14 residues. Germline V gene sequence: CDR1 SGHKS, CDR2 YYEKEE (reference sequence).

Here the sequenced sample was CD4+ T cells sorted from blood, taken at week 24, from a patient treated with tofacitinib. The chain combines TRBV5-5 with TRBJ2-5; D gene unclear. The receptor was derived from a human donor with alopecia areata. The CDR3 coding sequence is TGTGCCAGCAGCTTGGTCCTAGATGTGGAGACCCAGTACTTC. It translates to CASSLVLDVETQYF.